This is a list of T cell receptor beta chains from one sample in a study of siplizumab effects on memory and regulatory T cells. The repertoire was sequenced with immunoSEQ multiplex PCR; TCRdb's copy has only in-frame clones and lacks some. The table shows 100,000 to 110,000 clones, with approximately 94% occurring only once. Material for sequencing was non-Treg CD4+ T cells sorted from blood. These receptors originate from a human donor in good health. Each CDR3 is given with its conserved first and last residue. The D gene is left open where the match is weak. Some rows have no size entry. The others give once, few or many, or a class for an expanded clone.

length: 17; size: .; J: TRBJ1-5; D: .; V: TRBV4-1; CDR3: CASSQDLLLASNQPQHF; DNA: TGCGCCAGCAGCCAAGATCTCCTCCTCGCCAGCAATCAGCCCCAGCATTTT
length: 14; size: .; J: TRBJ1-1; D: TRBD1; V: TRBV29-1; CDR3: CSVYRDRTNTEAFF; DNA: TGCAGCGTCTACCGGGACAGGACGAACACTGAAGCTTTCTTT
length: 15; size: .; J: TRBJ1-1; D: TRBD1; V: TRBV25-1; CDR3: CASSEQGARNTEAFF; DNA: TGTGCCAGCAGTGAACAGGGGGCGAGGAACACTGAAGCTTTCTTT
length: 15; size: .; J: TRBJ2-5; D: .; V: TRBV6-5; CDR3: CASRGGANPRETQYF; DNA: TGTGCCAGCAGGGGAGGTGCGAACCCCCGAGAGACCCAGTACTTC
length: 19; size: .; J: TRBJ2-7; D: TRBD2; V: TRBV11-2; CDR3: CASSLDRRPPSGSSYEQYF; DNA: TGTGCCAGCAGCTTAGATCGACGTCCTCCTAGCGGGAGCTCCTACGAGCAGTACTTC
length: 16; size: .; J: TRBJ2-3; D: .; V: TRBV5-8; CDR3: CASRPLTTVRIDTQYF; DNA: TGTGCCAGCAGACCTCTAACGACAGTTAGAATAGATACGCAGTATTTT
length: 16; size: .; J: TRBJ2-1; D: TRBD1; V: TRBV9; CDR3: CASSVGLGTGLNEQFF; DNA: TGTGCCAGCAGCGTGGGACTTGGGACAGGATTAAATGAGCAGTTCTTC
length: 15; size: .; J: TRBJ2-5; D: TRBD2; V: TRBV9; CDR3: CASSVGGRAGETQYF; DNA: TGTGCCAGCAGCGTAGGCGGGAGGGCGGGGGAGACCCAGTACTTC
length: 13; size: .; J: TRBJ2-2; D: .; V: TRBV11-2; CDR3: CASAGRNTGELFF; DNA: TGTGCCAGCGCGGGACGTAACACCGGGGAGCTGTTTTTT
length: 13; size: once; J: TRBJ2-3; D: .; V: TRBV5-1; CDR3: CASSSLEADTQYF; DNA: TGCGCCAGCAGCTCCCTGGAGGCGGATACGCAGTATTTT
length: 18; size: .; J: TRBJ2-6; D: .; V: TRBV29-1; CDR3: CSVEEWSGASSGANVLTF; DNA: TGCAGCGTTGAAGAGTGGTCAGGGGCCAGCTCTGGGGCCAACGTCCTGACTTTC
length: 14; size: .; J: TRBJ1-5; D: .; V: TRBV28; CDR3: CATSRTLMGQPQHF; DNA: TGTGCCACCTCACGGACATTAATGGGGCAGCCCCAGCATTTT
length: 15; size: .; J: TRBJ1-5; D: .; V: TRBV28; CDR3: CASSLYSRGNQPQHF; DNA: TGTGCCAGCAGTTTATATAGTCGGGGCAATCAGCCCCAGCATTTT
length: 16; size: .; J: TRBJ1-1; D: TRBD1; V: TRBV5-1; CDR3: CASSLWTGFEDTEAFF; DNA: TGCGCCAGCAGCTTGTGGACAGGGTTTGAGGACACTGAAGCTTTCTTT
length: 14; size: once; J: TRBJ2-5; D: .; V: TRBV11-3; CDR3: CASSPRRGQETQYF; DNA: TGTGCCAGCAGCCCCCGTCGGGGTCAAGAGACCCAGTACTTC
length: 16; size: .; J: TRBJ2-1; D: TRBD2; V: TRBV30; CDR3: CAWSGTSGIMMREQFF; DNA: TGTGCCTGGAGTGGGACTAGTGGGATTATGATGAGAGAGCAGTTCTTC
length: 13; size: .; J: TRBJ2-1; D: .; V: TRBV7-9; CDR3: CASSLHGVNEQFF; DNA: TGTGCCAGCAGCTTACATGGGGTGAATGAGCAGTTCTTC
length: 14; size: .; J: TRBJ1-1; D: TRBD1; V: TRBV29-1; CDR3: CSVESGTGGTEAFF; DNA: TGCAGCGTTGAATCGGGGACAGGGGGCACTGAAGCTTTCTTT
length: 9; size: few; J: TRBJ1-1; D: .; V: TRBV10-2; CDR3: CASSEKAFF; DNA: TGCGCCAGCAGTGAGAAAGCTTTCTTT
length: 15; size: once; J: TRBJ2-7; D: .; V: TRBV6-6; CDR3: CASSLGSLSSYEQYF; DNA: TGTGCCAGCAGCCTGGGGAGCCTAAGCTCCTACGAGCAGTACTTC
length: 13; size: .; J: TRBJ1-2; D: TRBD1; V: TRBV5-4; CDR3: CASSRPQGAGYTF; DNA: TGTGCCAGCAGTCGTCCACAGGGGGCTGGCTACACCTTC
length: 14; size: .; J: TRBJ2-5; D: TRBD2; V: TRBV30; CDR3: CAWNAGGPGETQYF; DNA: TGTGCCTGGAATGCGGGAGGGCCTGGGGAGACCCAGTACTTC
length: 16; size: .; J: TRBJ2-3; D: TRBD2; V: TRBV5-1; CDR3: CASSLAAGAGADTQYF; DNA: TGCGCCAGCAGCTTGGCGGCGGGAGCGGGGGCAGATACGCAGTATTTT
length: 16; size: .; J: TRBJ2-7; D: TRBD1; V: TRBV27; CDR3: CASSITGTAGTYEQYF; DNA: TGTGCCAGCAGTATCACCGGGACAGCAGGAACCTACGAGCAGTACTTC
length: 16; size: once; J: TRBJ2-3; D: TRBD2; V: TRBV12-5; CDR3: CASGLVLAGGADTQYF; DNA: TGTGCTAGTGGTTTGGTCTTGGCGGGAGGAGCAGATACGCAGTATTTT
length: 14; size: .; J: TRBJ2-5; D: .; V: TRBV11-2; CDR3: CASSFQRVQETQYF; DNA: TGTGCCAGCAGCTTTCAACGAGTCCAAGAGACCCAGTACTTC
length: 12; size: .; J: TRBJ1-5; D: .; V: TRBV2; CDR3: CASSDRPRPQHF; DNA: TGTGCCAGCAGTGATAGGCCTCGACCCCAGCATTTT
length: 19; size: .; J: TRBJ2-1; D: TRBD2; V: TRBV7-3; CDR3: CASSSLPPHLSGMPNEQFF; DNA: TGTGCCAGCAGCTCCCTACCCCCCCACCTTAGCGGGATGCCCAATGAGCAGTTCTTC
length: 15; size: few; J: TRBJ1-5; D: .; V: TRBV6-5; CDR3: CASSYDSDSNQPQHF; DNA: TGTGCCAGCAGTTATGACAGTGATAGCAATCAGCCCCAGCATTTT
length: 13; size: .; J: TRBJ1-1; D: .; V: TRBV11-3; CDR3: CASSFSRGTEAFF; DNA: TGTGCCAGCAGCTTCTCGAGGGGCACTGAAGCTTTCTTT
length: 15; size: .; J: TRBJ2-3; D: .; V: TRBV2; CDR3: CASSEGLGIVDTQYF; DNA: TGTGCCAGCAGTGAAGGACTGGGAATTGTTGATACGCAGTATTTT
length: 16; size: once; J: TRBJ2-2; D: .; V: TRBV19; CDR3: CASSIPGGSNTGELFF; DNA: TGTGCCAGTAGTATACCCGGGGGATCGAACACCGGGGAGCTGTTTTTT
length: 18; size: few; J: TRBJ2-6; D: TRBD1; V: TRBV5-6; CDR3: CASSLQWGQGSGANVLTF; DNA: TGTGCCAGCAGCTTGCAGTGGGGACAGGGGTCTGGGGCCAACGTCCTGACTTTC
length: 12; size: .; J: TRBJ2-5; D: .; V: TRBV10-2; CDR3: CASSEFAETQYF; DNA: TGCGCCAGCAGTGAGTTCGCGGAGACCCAGTACTTC
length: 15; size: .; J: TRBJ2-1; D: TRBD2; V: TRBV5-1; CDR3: CASSFRLAGNNEQFF; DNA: TGCGCCAGCAGCTTCCGACTAGCGGGTAACAATGAGCAGTTCTTC
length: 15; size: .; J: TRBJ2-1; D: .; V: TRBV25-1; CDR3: CASSASAGVANEQFF; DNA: TGTGCCAGCAGTGCTTCGGCAGGAGTGGCGAATGAGCAGTTCTTC
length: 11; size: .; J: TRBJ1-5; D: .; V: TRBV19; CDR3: CASGGSQPQHF; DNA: TGTGCCAGCGGGGGGTCCCAGCCCCAGCATTTT
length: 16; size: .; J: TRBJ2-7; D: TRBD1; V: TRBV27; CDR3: CASSLWGARGSYEQYF; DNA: TGTGCCAGCAGTTTATGGGGCGCCAGGGGGTCCTACGAGCAGTACTTC
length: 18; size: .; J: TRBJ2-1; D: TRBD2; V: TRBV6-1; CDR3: CASSEARGGRDSYNEQFF; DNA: TGTGCCAGCAGTGAAGCGCGAGGCGGGAGGGACTCCTACAATGAGCAGTTCTTC
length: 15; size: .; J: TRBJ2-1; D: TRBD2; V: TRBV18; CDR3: CASSRLAGGYNEQFF; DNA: TGTGCCAGCTCACGATTAGCGGGCGGGTACAATGAGCAGTTCTTC
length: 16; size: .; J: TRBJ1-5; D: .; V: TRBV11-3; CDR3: CASSSLSDRGNQPQHF; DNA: TGTGCCAGCAGCTCACTATCGGACAGAGGCAATCAGCCCCAGCATTTT
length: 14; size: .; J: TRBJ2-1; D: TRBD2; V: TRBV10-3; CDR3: CATLRGGSYNEQFF; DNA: TGTGCCACCCTCCGGGGCGGGAGCTACAATGAGCAGTTCTTC
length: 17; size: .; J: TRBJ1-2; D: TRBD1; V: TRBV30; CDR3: CAWSVRTGHQTNYGYTF; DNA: TGTGCCTGGAGTGTTAGGACAGGGCATCAGACTAACTATGGCTACACCTTC
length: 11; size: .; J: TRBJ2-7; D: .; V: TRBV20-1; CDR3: CSARDAYEQYF; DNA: TGCAGTGCTAGAGATGCGTACGAGCAGTACTTC
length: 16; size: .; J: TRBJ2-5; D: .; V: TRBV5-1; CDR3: CASSSGKTGYQETQYF; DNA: TGCGCCAGCAGCTCGGGCAAGACGGGGTACCAAGAGACCCAGTACTTC
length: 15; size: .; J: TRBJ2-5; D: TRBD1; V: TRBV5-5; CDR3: CASSLRQGQEETQYF; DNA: TGTGCCAGCAGCCTTAGACAGGGGCAGGAAGAGACCCAGTACTTC
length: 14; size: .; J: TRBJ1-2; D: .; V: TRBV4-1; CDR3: CASSQGAITYGYTF; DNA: TGCGCCAGCAGCCAGGGGGCTATCACCTATGGCTACACCTTC